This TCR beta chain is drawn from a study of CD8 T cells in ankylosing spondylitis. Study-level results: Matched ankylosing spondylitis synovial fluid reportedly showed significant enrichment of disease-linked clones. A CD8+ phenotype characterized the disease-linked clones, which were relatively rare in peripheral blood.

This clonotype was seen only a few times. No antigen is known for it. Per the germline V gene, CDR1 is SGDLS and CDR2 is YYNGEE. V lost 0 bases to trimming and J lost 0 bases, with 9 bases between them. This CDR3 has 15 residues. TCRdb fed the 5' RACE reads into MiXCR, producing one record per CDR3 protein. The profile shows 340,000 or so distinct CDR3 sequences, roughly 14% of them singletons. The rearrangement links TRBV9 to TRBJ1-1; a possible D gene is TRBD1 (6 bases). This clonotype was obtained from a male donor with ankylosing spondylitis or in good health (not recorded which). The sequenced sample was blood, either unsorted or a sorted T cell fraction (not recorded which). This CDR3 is CASSVEGHMNTEAFF. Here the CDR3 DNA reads TGTGCCAGCAGCGTAGAGGGACACATGAACACTGAAGCTTTCTTT.